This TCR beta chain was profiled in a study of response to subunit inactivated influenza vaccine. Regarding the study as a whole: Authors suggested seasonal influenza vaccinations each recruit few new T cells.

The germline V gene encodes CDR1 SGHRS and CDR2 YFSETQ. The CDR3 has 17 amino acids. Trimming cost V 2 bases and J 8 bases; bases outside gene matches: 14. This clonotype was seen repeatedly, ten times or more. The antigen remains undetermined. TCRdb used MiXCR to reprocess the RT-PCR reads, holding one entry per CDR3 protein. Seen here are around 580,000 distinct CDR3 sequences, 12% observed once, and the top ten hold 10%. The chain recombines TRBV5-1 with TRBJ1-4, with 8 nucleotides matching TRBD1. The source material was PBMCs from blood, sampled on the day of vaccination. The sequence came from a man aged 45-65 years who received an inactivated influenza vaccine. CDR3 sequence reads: CASSLDRGDPLKEKLFF. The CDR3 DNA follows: TGCGCCAGCAGCTTAGACAGGGGAGATCCCCTGAAGGAAAAACTGTTTTTT.